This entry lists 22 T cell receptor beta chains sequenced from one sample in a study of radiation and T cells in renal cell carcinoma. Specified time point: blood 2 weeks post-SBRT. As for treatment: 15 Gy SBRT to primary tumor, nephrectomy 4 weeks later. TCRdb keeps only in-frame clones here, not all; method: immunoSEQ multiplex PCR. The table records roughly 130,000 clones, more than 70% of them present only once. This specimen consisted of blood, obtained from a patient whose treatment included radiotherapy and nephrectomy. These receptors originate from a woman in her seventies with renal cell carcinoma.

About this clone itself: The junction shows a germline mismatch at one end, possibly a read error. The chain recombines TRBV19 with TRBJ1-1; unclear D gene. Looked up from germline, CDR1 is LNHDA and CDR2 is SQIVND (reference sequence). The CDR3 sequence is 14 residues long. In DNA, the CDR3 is TGTGCCAGTAGTTTAGAAGGTCCGAACACTGAAGCTTTCTTT. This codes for CASSLEGPNTEAFF.

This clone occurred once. CDR3 loop: CASSPGTGLRGREDSPLHF. As DNA, the CDR3 is TGTGCCAGCTCACCAGGGACAGGGTTACGGGGCCGCGAGGATTCACCCCTCCACTTT. V is TRBV18 and J is TRBJ1-6; 9 nucleotides line up with TRBD1. The J segment lost 8 bases and the V segment lost 2 bases, leaving 16 bases of the junction unmatched. The V gene's germline CDR1 is KGHSH and CDR2 LQKENI. This CDR3 has 19 amino acids.

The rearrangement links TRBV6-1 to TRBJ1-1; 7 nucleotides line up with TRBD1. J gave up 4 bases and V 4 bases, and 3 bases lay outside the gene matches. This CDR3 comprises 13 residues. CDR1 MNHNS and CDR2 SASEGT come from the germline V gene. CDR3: CASSGQGATEAFF. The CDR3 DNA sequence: TGTGCCAGCAGTGGACAGGGTGCCACTGAAGCTTTCTTT.

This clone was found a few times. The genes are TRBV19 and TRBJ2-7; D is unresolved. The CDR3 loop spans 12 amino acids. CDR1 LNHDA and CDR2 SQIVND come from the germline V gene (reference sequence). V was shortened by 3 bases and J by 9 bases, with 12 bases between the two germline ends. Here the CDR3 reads CASSIMGGAQYF. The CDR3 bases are TGTGCCAGTAGTATCATGGGTGGAGCGCAGTACTTC.

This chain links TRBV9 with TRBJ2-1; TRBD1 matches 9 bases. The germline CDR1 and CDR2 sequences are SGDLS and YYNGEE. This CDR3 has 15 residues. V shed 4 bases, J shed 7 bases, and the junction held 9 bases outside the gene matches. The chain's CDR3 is CASSSSRDRDNEQFF. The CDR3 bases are TGTGCCAGCAGCTCCTCCCGGGACAGGGATAATGAGCAGTTCTTC.

The DNA for the CDR3 is TGTGCCAGCAGTCGGTCGTGGACAGGGGAGGCCTATGGCTACACCTTC. This sequence encodes CASSRSWTGEAYGYTF. This chain links TRBV27 with TRBJ1-2; 9 bases are a match to TRBD1. J lost 4 bases, V lost 5 bases, and 11 bases had no gene match. The CDR3 totals 16 residues. In germline, CDR1 is MNHEY, CDR2 SMNVEV (reference sequence).

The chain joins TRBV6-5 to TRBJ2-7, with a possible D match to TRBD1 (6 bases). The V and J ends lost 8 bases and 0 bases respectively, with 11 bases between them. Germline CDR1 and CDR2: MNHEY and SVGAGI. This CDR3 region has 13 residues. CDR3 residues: CASLDRVSYEQYF. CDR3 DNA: TGTGCCAGCTTGGACAGAGTCTCCTACGAGCAGTACTTC.

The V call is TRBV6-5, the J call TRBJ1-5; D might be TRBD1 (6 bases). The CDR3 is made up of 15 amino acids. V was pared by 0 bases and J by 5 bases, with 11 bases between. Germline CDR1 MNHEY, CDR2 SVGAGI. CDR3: CASSYSRGGDQPQHF. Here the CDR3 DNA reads TGTGCCAGCAGTTACTCGAGGGGGGGGGATCAGCCCCAGCATTTT.

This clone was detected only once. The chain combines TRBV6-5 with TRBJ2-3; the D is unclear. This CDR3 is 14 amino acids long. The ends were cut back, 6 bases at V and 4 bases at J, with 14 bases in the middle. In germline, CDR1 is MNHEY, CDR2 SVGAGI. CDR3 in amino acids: CASRRDIRADTQYF. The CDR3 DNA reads TGTGCCAGCAGAAGGGATATAAGGGCAGATACGCAGTATTTT.

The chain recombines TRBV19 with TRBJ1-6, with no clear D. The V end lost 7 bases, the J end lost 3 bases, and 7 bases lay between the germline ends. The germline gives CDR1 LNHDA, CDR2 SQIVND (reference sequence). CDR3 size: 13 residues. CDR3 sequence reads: CASNVDYNSPLHF. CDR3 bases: TGTGCCAGTAATGTAGACTATAATTCACCCCTCCACTTT.

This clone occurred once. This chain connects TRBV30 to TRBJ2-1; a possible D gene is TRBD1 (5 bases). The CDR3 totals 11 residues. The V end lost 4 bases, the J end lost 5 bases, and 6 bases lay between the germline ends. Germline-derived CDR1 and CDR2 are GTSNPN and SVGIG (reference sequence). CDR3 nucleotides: TGTGCCTGGAAAGGGGACAATGAGCAGTTCTTC. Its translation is CAWKGDNEQFF.

The CDR3 spells CASRPRVGAIYEQYF. The CDR3 DNA reads as TGTGCCAGCAGGCCCCGGGTGGGGGCTATCTACGAGCAGTACTTC. The chain recombines TRBV27 with TRBJ2-7, with a possible D match to TRBD1 (6 bases). Trimming removed 6 bases at V and 3 bases at J, with 18 bases between. Germline CDR1 and CDR2: MNHEY and SMNVEV (reference sequence). This CDR3 has 15 residues.

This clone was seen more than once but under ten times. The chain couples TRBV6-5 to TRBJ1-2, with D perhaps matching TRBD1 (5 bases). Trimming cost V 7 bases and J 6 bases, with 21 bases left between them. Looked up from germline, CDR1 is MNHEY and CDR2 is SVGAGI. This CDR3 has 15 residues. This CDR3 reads CASTPVGPGGDGYTF. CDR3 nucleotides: TGTGCCAGCACCCCCGTGGGCCCTGGGGGAGATGGCTACACCTTC.

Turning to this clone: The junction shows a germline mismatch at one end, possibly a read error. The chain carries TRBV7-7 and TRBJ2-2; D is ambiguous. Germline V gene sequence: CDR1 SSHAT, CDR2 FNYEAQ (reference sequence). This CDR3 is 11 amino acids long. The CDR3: CASSADGELFF. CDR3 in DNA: TGTGCTAGCAGCGCGGACGGGGAGCTGTTTTTT. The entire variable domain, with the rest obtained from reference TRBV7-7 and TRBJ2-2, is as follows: GAGVSQSPRYKVTKRGQDVTLRCDPISSHATLYWYQQALGQGPEFLTYFNYEAQPDKSGLPSDRFSAERPEGSISTLTIQRTEQRDSAMYRCASSADGELFFGEGSRLTVL.

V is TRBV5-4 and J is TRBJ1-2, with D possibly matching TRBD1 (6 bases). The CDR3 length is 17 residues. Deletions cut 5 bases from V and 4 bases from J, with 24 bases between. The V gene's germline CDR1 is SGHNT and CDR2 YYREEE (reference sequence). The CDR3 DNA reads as TGTGCCAGCAGTTCCCAAGTGGGGGCAGGGATCCCCTATGGCTACACCTTC. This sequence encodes CASSSQVGAGIPYGYTF.

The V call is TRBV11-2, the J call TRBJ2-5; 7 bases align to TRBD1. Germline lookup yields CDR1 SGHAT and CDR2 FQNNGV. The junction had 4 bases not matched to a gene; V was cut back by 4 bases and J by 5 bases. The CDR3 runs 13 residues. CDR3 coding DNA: TGTGCCAGCAGCTCCCGCAGGGGGGAGACCCAGTACTTC. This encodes CASSSRRGETQYF. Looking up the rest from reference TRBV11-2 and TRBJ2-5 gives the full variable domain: EAGVAQSPRYKIIEKRQSVAFWCNPISGHATLYWYQQILGQGPKLLIQFQNNGVVDDSQLPKDRFSAERLKGVDSTLKIQPAKLEDSAVYLCASSSRRGETQYFGPGTRLLVL.

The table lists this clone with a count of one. The CDR3 nucleotides are TGCGCCAGCAGCCAAGCGGGACAGGGGTACTATGGCTACACCTTC. Translating gives CASSQAGQGYYGYTF. The genes are TRBV4-1 and TRBJ1-2; 10 nucleotides line up with TRBD1. V lost 1 base, J lost 3 bases, and 2 bases stayed unmatched. The length of the CDR3 is 15 residues. Germline CDR1 reads MGHRA; CDR2 reads YSYEKL.

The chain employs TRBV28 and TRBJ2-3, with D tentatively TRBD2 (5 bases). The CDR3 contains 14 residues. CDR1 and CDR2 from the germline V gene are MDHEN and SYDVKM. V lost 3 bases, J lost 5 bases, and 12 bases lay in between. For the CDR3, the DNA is TGTGCCAGCAGTTTTCTGACGGGAAGAGATACGCAGTATTTT. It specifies CASSFLTGRDTQYF.

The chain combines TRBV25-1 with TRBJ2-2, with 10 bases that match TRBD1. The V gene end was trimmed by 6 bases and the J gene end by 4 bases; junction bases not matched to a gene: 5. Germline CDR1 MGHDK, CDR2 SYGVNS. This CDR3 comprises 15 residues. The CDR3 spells CASRPGQGSTGELFF. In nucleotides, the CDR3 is TGTGCCAGCAGACCGGGACAGGGGTCCACCGGGGAGCTGTTTTTT.

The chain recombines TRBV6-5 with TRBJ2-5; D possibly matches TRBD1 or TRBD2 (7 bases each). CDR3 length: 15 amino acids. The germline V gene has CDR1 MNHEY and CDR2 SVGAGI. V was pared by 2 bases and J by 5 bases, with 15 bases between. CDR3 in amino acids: CASSYPRQGGETQYF. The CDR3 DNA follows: TGTGCCAGCAGTTACCCTCGACAGGGAGGGGAGACCCAGTACTTC.

The CDR3 sequence is CASSAGQVMNTEAFF. The DNA of the CDR3 is TGCGCCAGCAGCGCGGGACAGGTCATGAACACTGAAGCTTTCTTT. This chain connects TRBV4-1 to TRBJ1-1, with 8 bases that match TRBD1. Germline loops: CDR1 MGHRA, CDR2 YSYEKL. This CDR3 is 15 amino acids long. The V segment lost 5 bases and the J segment 0 bases; nucleotides outside the gene matches: 5.

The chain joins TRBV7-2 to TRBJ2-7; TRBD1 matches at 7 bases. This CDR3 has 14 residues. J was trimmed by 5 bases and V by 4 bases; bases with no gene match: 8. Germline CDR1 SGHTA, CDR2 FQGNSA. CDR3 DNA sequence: TGTGCCAGCAGCTACCGACAGGGTAGGAACGAGCAGTACTTC. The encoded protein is CASSYRQGRNEQYF.